The subject of this entry is one T cell receptor beta chain. This sample stems from a study of blood T cell repertoires in COVID-19. Only in-frame clones appear in the TCRdb table, and some are missing; sequencing was by immunoSEQ multiplex PCR. In the table there are about 130,000 clones, around 83% of which are singletons. This CDR3 has 15 residues. Trimming took 0 bases from V and 4 from J, leaving 10 bases between them. Germline CDR1 SGDLS, CDR2 YYNGEE. Individuals drawn from 20 to 30 US areas were roughly 18 to 95 years old. Sequenced input: PBMCs or T cells enriched from blood (not recorded which). This rearrangement joins TRBV9 to TRBJ2-2; TRBD1 might be the D (7 bases). The origin of this receptor is a middle-aged man who had recovered from COVID-19. As DNA, the CDR3 is TGTGCCAGCAGCGTAGGGCAGGGGGGCACCGGGGAGCTGTTTTTT. This encodes CASSVGQGGTGELFF.